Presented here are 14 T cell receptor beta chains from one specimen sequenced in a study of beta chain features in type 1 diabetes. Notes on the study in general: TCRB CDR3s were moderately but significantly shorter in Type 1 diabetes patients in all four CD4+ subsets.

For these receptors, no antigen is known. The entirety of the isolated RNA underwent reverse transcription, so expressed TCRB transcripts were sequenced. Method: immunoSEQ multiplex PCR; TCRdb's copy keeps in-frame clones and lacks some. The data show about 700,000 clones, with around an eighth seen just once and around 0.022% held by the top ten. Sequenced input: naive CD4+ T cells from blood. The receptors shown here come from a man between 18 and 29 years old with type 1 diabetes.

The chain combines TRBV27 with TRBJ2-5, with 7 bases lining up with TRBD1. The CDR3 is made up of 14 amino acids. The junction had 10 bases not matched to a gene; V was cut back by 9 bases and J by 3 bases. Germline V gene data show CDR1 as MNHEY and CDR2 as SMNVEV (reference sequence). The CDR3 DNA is TGTGCCAGTTCGATCGGGACAGCCAAAGAGACCCAGTACTTC. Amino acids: CASSIGTAKETQYF.

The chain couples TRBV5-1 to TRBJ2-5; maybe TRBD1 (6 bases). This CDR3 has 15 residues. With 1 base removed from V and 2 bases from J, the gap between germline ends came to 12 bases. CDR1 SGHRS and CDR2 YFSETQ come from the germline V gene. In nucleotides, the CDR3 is TGCGCCAGCAGCTTGATCACAGGGCCGCAAGAGACCCAGTACTTC. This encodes CASSLITGPQETQYF.

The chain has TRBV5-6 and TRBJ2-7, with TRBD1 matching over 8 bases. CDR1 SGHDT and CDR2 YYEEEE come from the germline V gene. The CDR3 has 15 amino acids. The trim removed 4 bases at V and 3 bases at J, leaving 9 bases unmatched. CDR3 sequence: CASSPRWDRSYEQYF. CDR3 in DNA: TGTGCCAGCAGCCCGCGATGGGACAGGAGCTACGAGCAGTACTTC.

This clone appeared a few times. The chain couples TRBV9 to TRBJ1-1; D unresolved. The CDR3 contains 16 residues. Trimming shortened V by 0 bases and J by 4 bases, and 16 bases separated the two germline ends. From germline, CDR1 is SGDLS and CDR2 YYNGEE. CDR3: CASSVEVGGRGTEAFF. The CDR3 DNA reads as TGTGCCAGCAGCGTAGAGGTTGGAGGGCGCGGCACTGAAGCTTTCTTT. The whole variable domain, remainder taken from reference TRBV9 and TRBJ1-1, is DSGVTQTPKHLITATGQRVTLRCSPRSGDLSVYWYQQSLDQGLQFLIQYYNGEERAKGNILERFSAQQFPDLHSELNLSSLELGDSALYFCASSVEVGGRGTEAFFGQGTRLTVV.

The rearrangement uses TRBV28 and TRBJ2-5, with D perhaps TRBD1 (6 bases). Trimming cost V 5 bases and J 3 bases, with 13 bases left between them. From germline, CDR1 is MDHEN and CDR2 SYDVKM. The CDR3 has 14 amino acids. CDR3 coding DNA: TGTGCCAGCAGTCGCATATCAGGGGAAGAGACCCAGTACTTC. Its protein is CASSRISGEETQYF.

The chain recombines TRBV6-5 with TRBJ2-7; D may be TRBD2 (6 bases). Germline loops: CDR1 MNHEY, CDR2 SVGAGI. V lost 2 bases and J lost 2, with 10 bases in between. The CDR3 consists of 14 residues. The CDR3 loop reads CASSYGLTPYEQYF. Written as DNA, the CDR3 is TGTGCCAGCAGTTACGGACTAACGCCCTACGAGCAGTACTTC.

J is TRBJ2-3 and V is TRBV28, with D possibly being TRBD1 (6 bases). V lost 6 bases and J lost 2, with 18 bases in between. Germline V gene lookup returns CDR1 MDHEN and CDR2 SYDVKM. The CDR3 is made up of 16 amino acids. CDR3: CASSLSQQGDTDTQYF. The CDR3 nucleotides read TGTGCCAGCAGCCTTTCCCAACAGGGAGACACAGATACGCAGTATTTT.

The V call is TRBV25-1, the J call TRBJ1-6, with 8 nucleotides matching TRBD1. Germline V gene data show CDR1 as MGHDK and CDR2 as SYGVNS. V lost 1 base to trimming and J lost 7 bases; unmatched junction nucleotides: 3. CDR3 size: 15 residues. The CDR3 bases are TGTGCCAGCAGTGAATTTGGGACAGGAAATTCACCCCTCCACTTT. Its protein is CASSEFGTGNSPLHF.

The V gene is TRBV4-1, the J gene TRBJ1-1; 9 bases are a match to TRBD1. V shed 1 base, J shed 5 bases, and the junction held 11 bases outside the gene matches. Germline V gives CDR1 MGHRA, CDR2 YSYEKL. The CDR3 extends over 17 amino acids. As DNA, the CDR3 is TGCGCCAGCAGCCAAGGGCGGGACAGGGAAAGAGGAACTGAAGCTTTCTTT. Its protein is CASSQGRDRERGTEAFF.

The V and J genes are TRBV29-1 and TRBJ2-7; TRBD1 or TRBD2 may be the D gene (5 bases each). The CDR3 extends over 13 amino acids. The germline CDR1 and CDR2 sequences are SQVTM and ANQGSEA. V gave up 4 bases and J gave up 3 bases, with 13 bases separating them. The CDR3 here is CSVGGEGVYEQYF. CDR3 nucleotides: TGCAGCGTTGGAGGGGAAGGTGTCTACGAGCAGTACTTC.

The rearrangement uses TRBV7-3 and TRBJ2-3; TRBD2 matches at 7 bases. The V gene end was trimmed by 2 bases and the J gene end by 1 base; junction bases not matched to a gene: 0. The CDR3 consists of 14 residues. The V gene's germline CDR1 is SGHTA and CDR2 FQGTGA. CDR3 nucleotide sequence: TGTGCCAGCAGCTTAGCGGGGGGCACAGATACGCAGTATTTT. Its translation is CASSLAGGTDTQYF.

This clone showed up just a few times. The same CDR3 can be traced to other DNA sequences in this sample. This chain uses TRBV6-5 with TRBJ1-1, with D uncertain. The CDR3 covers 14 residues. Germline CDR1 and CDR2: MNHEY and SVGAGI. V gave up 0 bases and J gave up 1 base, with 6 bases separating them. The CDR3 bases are TGTGCCAGCAGTTACTCCCAGGCGAACACTGAAGCTTTCTTT. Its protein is CASSYSQANTEAFF.

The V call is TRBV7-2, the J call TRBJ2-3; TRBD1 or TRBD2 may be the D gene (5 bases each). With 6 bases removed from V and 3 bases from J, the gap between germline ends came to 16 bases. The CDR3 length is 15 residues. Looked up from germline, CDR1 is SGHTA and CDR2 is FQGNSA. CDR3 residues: CASRETGTPTDTQYF. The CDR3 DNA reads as TGTGCCAGCAGAGAAACCGGGACGCCTACAGATACGCAGTATTTT.

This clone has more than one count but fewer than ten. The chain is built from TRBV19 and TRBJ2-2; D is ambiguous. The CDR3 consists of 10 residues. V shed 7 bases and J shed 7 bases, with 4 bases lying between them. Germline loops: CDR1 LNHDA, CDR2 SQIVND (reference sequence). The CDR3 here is CASNGGELFF. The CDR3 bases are TGTGCCAGTAATGGCGGGGAGCTGTTTTTT.